Here is one T cell receptor (beta chain) with its context. Its antigen remains unknown. This entry comes from a study of STAT5B mutations in CD4+ large granular lymphocyte leukemia. Produced via immunoSEQ multiplex PCR; TCRdb's table is partial and in-frame only. The top ten hold 0.41% of the sample, which has under 35,000 clones, less than 90% seen once. Study conclusions and caveats: Main leukemic clonotypes were patient-specific, but about 26% appeared at low frequency elsewhere. The CD4+ versus CD8+ T-LGLL clonality difference may reflect limited sample size.

Sequences were obtained from CD4+ T cells from blood buffy coats. The clonotype comes from a human donor in good health.

For the CDR3, the DNA is TGTGCCAGCAGCGTAGGAGCTAGCGGCTCCTACAATGAGCAGTTCTTC. Its translation: CASSVGASGSYNEQFF. V usage is TRBV9 and J usage is TRBJ2-1, with TRBD2 identical over 7 bases. Germline CDR1 is SGDLS and CDR2 is YYNGEE. The junction had 3 bases not matched to a gene; V was cut back by 0 bases and J by 0 bases. The CDR3 spans 16 residues.